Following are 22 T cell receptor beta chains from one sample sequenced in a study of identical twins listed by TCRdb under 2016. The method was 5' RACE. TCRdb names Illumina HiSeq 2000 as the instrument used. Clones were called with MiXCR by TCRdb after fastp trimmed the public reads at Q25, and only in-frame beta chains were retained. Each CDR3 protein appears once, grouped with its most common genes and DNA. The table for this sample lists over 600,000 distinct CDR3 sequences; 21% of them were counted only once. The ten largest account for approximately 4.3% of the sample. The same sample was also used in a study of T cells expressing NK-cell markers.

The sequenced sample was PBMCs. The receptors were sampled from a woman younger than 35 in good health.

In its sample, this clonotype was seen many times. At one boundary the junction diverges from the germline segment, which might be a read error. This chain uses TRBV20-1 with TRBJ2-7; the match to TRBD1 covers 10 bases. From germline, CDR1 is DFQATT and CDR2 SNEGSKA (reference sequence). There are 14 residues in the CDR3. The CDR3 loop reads CSARGQGGSYEQYF. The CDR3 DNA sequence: TGCAGTGCGAGAGGACAGGGGGGTTCGTACGAGCAGTACTTC.

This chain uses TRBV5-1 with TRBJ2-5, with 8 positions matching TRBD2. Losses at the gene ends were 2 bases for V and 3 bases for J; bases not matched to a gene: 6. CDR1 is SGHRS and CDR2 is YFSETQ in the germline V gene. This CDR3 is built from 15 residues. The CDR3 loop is CASSLTGTSEETQYF. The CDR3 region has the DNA TGCGCCAGCAGCTTAACCGGGACTAGTGAAGAGACCCAGTACTTC. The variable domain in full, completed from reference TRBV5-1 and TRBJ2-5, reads KAGVTQTPRYLIKTRGQQVTLSCSPISGHRSVSWYQQTPGQGLQFLFEYFSETQRNKGNFPGRFSGRQFSNSRSEMNVSTLELGDSALYLCASSLTGTSEETQYFGPGTRLLVL.

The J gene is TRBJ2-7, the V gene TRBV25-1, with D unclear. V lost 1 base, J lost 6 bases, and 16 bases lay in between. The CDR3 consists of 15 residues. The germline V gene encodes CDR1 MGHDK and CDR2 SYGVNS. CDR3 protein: CASSESKGGLGEQYF. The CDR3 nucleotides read TGTGCCAGCAGTGAATCCAAGGGCGGCCTTGGCGAGCAGTACTTC.

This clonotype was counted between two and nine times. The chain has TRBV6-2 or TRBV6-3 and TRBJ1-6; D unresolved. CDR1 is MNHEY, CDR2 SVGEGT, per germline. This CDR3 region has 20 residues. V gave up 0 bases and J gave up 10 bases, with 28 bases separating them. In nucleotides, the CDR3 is TGTGCCAGCAGTTACTCGAACCCCGCGGTTTCACGGGCCAAAGGATCACCCCTCCACTTT. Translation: CASSYSNPAVSRAKGSPLHF.

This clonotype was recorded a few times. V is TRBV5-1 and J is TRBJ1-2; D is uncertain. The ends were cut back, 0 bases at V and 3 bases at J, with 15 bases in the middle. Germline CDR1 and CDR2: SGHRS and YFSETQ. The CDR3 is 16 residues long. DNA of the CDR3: TGCGCCAGCAGCTTGGCCGGGAGAGGGCCTTACTATGGCTACACCTTC. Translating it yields CASSLAGRGPYYGYTF.

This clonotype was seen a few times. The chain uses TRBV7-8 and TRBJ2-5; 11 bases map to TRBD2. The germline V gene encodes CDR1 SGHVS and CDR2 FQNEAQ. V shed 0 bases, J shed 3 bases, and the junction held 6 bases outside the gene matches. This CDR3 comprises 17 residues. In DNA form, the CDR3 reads TGTGCCAGCAGCTTAGCTGTGGTAGCGGGAGGGAAAGAGACCCAGTACTTC. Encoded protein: CASSLAVVAGGKETQYF.

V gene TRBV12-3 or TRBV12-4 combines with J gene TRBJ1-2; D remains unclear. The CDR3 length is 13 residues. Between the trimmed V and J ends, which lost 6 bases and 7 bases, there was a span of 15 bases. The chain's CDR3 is CASRSGFGFGYTF. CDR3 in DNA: TGTGCCAGCAGGTCAGGCTTTGGGTTTGGCTACACCTTC.

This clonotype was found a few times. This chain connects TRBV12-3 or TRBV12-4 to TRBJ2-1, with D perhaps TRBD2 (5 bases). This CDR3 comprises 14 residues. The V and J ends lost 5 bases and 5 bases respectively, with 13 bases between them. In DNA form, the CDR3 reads TGTGCCAGCAGTCTAAGGACTCCGAACAATGAGCAGTTCTTC. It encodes CASSLRTPNNEQFF.

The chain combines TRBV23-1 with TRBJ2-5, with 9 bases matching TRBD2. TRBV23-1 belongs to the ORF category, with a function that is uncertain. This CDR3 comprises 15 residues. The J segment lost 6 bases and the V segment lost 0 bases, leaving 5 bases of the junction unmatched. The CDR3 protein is CASSQSRREGKTQYF. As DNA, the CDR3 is TGCGCCAGCAGTCAATCGAGGCGGGAGGGGAAGACCCAGTACTTC.

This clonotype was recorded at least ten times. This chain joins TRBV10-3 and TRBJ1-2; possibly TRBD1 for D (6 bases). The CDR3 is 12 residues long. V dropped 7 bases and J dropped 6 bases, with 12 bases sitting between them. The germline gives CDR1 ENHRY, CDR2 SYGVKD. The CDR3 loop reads CAIMAGANGYTF. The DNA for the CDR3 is TGTGCCATCATGGCAGGGGCGAATGGCTACACCTTC.

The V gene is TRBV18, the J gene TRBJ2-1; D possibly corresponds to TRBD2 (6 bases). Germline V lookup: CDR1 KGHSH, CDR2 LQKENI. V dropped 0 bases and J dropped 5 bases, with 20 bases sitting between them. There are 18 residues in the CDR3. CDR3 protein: CASSPPDHVTRSHNEQFF. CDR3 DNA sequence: TGTGCCAGCTCACCACCGGACCATGTGACTAGATCACACAATGAGCAGTTCTTC.

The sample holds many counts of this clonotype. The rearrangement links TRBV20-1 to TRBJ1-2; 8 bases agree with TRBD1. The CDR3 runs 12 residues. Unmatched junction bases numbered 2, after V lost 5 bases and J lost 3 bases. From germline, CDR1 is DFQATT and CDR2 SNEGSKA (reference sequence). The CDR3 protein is CSADRGYYGYTF. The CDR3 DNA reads TGCAGTGCTGACAGGGGATACTATGGCTACACCTTC.

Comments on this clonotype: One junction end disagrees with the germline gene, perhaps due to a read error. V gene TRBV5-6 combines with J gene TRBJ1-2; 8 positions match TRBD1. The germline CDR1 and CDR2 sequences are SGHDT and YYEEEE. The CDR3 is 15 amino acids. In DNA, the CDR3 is TGTGCCAGCAGATTGGGGCGGACAGGGACGTATGGCTACACCTTC. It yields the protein CASRLGRTGTYGYTF.

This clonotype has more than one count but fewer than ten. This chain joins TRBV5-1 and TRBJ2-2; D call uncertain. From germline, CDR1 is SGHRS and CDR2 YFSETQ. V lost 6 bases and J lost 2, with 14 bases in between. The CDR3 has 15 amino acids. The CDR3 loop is CASNRDTFNTGELFF. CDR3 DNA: TGCGCCAGCAACAGAGACACCTTTAACACCGGGGAGCTGTTTTTT.

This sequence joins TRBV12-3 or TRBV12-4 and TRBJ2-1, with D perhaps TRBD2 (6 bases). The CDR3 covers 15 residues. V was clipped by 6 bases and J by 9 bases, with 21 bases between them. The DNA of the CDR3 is TGTGCCAGCAGCCCTCTCCGGGACTCATCTCGTGAGCAGTTCTTC. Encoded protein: CASSPLRDSSREQFF.

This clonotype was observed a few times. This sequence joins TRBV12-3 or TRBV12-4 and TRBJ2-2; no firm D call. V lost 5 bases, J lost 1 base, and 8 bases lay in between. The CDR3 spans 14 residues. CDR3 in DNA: TGTGCCAGCAGTCCGGACGGGAACACCGGGGAGCTGTTTTTT. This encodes CASSPDGNTGELFF.

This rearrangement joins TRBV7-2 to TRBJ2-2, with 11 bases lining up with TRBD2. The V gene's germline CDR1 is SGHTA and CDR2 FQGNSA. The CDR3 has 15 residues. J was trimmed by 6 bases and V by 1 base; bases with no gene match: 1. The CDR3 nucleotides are TGTGCCAGCAGCTTAGGTAGCGGGAGGGCCGGGGAGCTGTTTTTT. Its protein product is CASSLGSGRAGELFF. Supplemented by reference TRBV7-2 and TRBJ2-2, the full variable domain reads GAGVSQSPSNKVTEKGKDVELRCDPISGHTALYWYRQSLGQGLEFLIYFQGNSAPDKSGLPSDRFSAERTGGSVSTLTIQRTQQEDSAVYLCASSLGSGRAGELFFGEGSRLTVL.

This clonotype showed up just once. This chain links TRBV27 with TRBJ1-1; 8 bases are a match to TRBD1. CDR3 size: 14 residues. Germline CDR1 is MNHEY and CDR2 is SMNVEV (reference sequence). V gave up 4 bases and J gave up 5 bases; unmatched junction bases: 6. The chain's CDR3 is CASSSPDRATEAFF. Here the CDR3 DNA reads TGTGCCAGCAGTTCCCCGGACAGGGCTACTGAAGCTTTCTTT.

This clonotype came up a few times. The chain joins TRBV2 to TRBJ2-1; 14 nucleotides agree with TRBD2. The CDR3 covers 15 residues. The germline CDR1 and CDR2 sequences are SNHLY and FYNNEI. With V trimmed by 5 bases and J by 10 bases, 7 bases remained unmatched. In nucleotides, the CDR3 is TGTGCCAGCAGTAGGGGACTAGCGGGAGCTAACGAGCAGTTCTTC. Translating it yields CASSRGLAGANEQFF.

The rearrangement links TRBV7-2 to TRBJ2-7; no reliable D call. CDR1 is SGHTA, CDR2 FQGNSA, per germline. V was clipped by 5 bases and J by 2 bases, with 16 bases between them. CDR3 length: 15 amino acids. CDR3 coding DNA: TGTGCCAGCAGCCCGCAGGACCTGCAAACCTACGAGCAGTACTTC. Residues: CASSPQDLQTYEQYF. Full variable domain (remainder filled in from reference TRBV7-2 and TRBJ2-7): GAGVSQSPSNKVTEKGKDVELRCDPISGHTALYWYRQSLGQGLEFLIYFQGNSAPDKSGLPSDRFSAERTGGSVSTLTIQRTQQEDSAVYLCASSPQDLQTYEQYFGPGTRLTVT.

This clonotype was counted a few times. The CDR3 sequence is CASIGNSYEQYF. The CDR3 DNA reads TGTGCCAGCATTGGCAACTCCTACGAGCAGTACTTC. This chain uses TRBV12-3 or TRBV12-4 with TRBJ2-7; no clear D gene. With 7 bases removed from V and 0 bases from J, the gap between germline ends came to 7 bases. This CDR3 has 12 residues.

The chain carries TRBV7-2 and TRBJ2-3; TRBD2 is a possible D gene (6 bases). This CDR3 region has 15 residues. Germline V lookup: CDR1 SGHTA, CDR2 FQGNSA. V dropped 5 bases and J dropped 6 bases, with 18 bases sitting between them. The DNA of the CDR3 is TGTGCCAGCAGCCCGTGGGGGGTGTCCCTGGATACGCAGTATTTT. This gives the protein CASSPWGVSLDTQYF.